The 19 T cell receptor beta chains listed next were all sequenced from one sample in a study of T cell repertoires in cytomegalovirus infection. No antigen is known for these receptors. TCRdb re-analysed the reads in MiXCR, keeping a single row per CDR3 protein. This sample has about 570,000 distinct CDR3 sequences; 35% to 50% occur once, and the top ten carry over 45%. The sample consisted of cultured PBMCs, taken from culture after CMV antigen stimulation. These receptors came from a human donor in good health (CMV status not recorded). Some clones in this sample may be carry-over from other donors' samples.

The gene calls are TRBV6-2 or TRBV6-3 and TRBJ1-6, with D unresolved. The length of the CDR3 is 16 residues. Trimming took off 6 bases at V and 1 base at J, with 13 bases between the two ends. The germline CDR1 and CDR2 sequences are MNHEY and SVGEGT. In DNA form, the CDR3 reads TGTGCCAGCAGACCACACCCGGCGTCCTATAATTCACCCCTCCACTTT. It yields the protein CASRPHPASYNSPLHF.

The chain couples TRBV2 to TRBJ1-1, with D possibly matching TRBD1 (5 bases). From germline, CDR1 is SNHLY and CDR2 FYNNEI. The CDR3 extends over 12 amino acids. V lost 1 base and J lost 10, with 10 bases in between. CDR3 sequence (DNA): TGTGCCAGCAGTGAAGGTCCTGGGACAGCTTTCTTT. It yields the protein CASSEGPGTAFF.

In this sample, this clonotype turned up many times. The V call is TRBV6-6, the J call TRBJ2-3; 9 nucleotides align to TRBD2. The CDR3 has 16 amino acids. J was trimmed by 4 bases and V by 6 bases; bases with no gene match: 11. Germline CDR1 MNHNY, CDR2 SVGAGI (reference sequence). The CDR3: CASRPTGTSFPDTQYF. As DNA, the CDR3 is TGTGCCAGCAGACCGACCGGGACTAGCTTCCCAGATACGCAGTATTTT.

The table lists this clonotype with a few counts. The chain is built from TRBV7-2 and TRBJ2-5; 9 positions match TRBD2. The CDR3 loop spans 15 amino acids. CDR1 is SGHTA and CDR2 is FQGNSA in the germline V gene. V gave up 3 bases and J gave up 4 bases; unmatched junction bases: 6. The CDR3 bases are TGTGCCAGCAGCTTGCTAGCGGGAATTCGAGAGACCCAGTACTTC. Translation gives CASSLLAGIRETQYF.

A few counts support this clonotype. This chain uses TRBV10-3 with TRBJ2-7, with TRBD1 as a possible D gene (6 bases). Trimming left V 5 bases short and J 7 bases short, with 12 bases between. The CDR3 totals 12 residues. CDR1 and CDR2 from the germline V gene are ENHRY and SYGVKD. CDR3: CAISSQGKEQYF. DNA of the CDR3: TGTGCCATCAGTTCTCAGGGGAAGGAGCAGTACTTC.

This clonotype was counted between two and nine times. The chain couples TRBV12-3 or TRBV12-4 to TRBJ1-5; D gene ambiguous. The V end lost 3 bases, the J end lost 2 bases, and 14 bases lay between the germline ends. The CDR3 runs to 16 residues. For the CDR3, the DNA is TGTGCCAGCAGTTTCGACACAACGGAGGGCAATCAGCCCCAGCATTTT. Protein: CASSFDTTEGNQPQHF.

This chain connects TRBV19 to TRBJ1-4; D remains unclear. The CDR3 length is 13 residues. CDR1 LNHDA and CDR2 SQIVND come from the germline V gene (reference sequence). V lost 9 bases to trimming and J lost 8 bases, with 16 bases between them. In DNA form, the CDR3 reads TGTGCCAGCGGCATCGCCCGGGTGGAAAAACTGTTTTTT. Translating gives CASGIARVEKLFF.

The V gene is TRBV10-2, the J gene TRBJ2-2; D ambiguous. The CDR3 covers 18 residues. V was pared by 2 bases and J by 0 bases, with 16 bases between. Germline CDR1 reads WSHSY; CDR2 reads SAAADI. The CDR3 DNA reads as TGCGCCAGCAGTGAGCCTAGGAGTCCTTTCCCGAACACCGGGGAGCTGTTTTTT. Amino acids: CASSEPRSPFPNTGELFF.

The chain employs TRBV5-1 and TRBJ1-6, with 7 bases matching TRBD1. This CDR3 is built from 15 residues. Germline CDR1 is SGHRS and CDR2 is YFSETQ. The V gene end was trimmed by 3 bases and the J gene end by 7 bases; junction bases not matched to a gene: 7. The CDR3 loop reads CASSSSGTENSPLHF. In DNA, the CDR3 is TGCGCCAGCAGCTCCTCCGGGACAGAGAATTCACCCCTCCACTTT.

This clonotype was picked up a small number of times. The gene calls are TRBV12-3 or TRBV12-4 and TRBJ2-3, with TRBD2 matching over 8 bases. CDR3 length equals 15 residues. Trimming took 4 bases from V and 2 from J; bases not matched to a gene: 5. CDR3 in DNA: TGTGCCAGCAGTTCCGAGCGGGGGTACACAGATACGCAGTATTTT. This translates into CASSSERGYTDTQYF.

This clonotype was counted between two and nine times. The chain has TRBV7-2 and TRBJ1-6; D call uncertain. From germline, CDR1 is SGHTA and CDR2 FQGNSA. The germline V and J ends were trimmed by 5 bases and 16 bases, with 24 bases remaining between them. The CDR3 spans 15 residues. CDR3 nucleotides: TGTGCCAGCAGCCCCACCCGTGGACCACCGCTTTTACTCCACTTT. It codes for CASSPTRGPPLLLHF.

The CDR3 is CATSGDVGQFDSGANVLTF. The CDR3, as DNA: TGTGCCACCAGTGGGGACGTGGGACAGTTTGATTCTGGGGCCAACGTCCTGACTTTC. This chain uses TRBV24-1 with TRBJ2-6; 7 bases fit TRBD1. Trimming at V came to 5 bases and at J to 1 base, leaving 13 bases not matched to a gene. Germline loops: CDR1 KGHDR, CDR2 SFDVKD. The CDR3 runs to 19 residues.

The chain joins TRBV6-1 to TRBJ2-3; D gene uncertain. The CDR3 runs 14 residues. Germline CDR1 and CDR2: MNHNS and SASEGT. Trimming removed 2 bases at V and 6 bases at J, with 12 bases between. In DNA form, the CDR3 reads TGTGCCAGCAGTGAATTCGGGTTAGCCGATACGCAGTATTTT. Amino acids: CASSEFGLADTQYF.

The chain is built from TRBV4-3 and TRBJ2-1, with TRBD2 matching over 9 bases. The CDR3 is made up of 15 amino acids. CDR1 LGHNA and CDR2 YSLEER come from the germline V gene. J lost 7 bases, V lost 3 bases, and 7 bases had no gene match. This CDR3 reads CASSHLAGSWNEQFF. The DNA for the CDR3 is TGCGCCAGCAGCCACCTAGCGGGGTCATGGAATGAGCAGTTCTTC.

This clonotype was counted only a few times. This rearrangement joins TRBV7-2 to TRBJ2-5; D is unclear. CDR3 length: 14 residues. Germline CDR1 and CDR2: SGHTA and FQGNSA. The V gene lost 5 bases and the J gene lost 1 base, with 11 bases spanning the gap. This CDR3 is CASSTPGSQETQYF. The CDR3 DNA reads TGTGCCAGCAGCACACCCGGGTCCCAAGAGACCCAGTACTTC.

In DNA form, the CDR3 reads TGTGCCAGCAGTCCAGGCGTCGGCGAGCAGTTCTTC. This codes for CASSPGVGEQFF. V gene TRBV6-1 combines with J gene TRBJ2-1, with unresolved D. CDR3 length: 12 amino acids. V shed 5 bases and J shed 10 bases, with 12 bases lying between them. Germline CDR1 MNHNS, CDR2 SASEGT.

CDR3: CASRQAGDEKLFF. In DNA form, the CDR3 reads TGTGCCAGCCGTCAGGCGGGCGATGAAAAACTGTTTTTT. The V gene is TRBV6-1, the J gene TRBJ1-4, with no clear D. There are 13 residues in the CDR3. The V gene lost 8 bases and the J gene lost 6 bases, with 13 bases spanning the gap. Germline CDR1 MNHNS, CDR2 SASEGT.

The genes are TRBV12-3 or TRBV12-4 and TRBJ2-5; possibly TRBD2 for D (6 bases). With 1 base removed from V and 2 bases from J, the gap between germline ends came to 14 bases. The CDR3 consists of 16 residues. The CDR3 here is CASSLVGRRGQETQYF. DNA for the CDR3: TGTGCCAGCAGTTTAGTGGGCAGGAGGGGTCAAGAGACCCAGTACTTC.

This clonotype was counted between two and nine times. The chain recombines TRBV29-1 with TRBJ1-1; TRBD1 is a possible D gene (6 bases). V gave up 5 bases and J gave up 7 bases, with 17 bases separating them. CDR3 length: 13 amino acids. Germline lookup yields CDR1 SQVTM and CDR2 ANQGSEA. The CDR3 sequence is CSVSGGGPYEAFF. The CDR3 nucleotides are TGCAGCGTTAGCGGAGGGGGGCCCTATGAAGCTTTCTTT.